This section outlines one T cell receptor beta chain sequence together with its context. What it binds is unknown. This CDR3 has 14 residues. V trimming: 5 bases; J trimming: 9 bases; junction bases outside the gene matches: 10. Per germline, CDR1 SGHTA and CDR2 FQGTGA. TCRdb keeps only in-frame clones here, not all; method: immunoSEQ multiplex PCR. Counted here are over 85,000 clones, around 85% occurring once; the ten biggest clones make up around 5.2%. The data belong to a study of OX40 agonist ivuxolimab in advanced cancers. The wider study: Participants could have had prior anti-PD-1, anti-PD-L1 or anti-CTLA-4 therapy, and around 43% had some.

Study-wide results and limits: Also showing low normalized T-cell clonal expansion were some of the nonresponders.

The V call is TRBV7-3, the J call TRBJ2-1; TRBD2 agrees at 7 bases. This sample comprised CD4+ or CD8+ T cells sorted from blood, obtained in a trial of the OX40 agonist ivuxolimab. The receptor was isolated from an adult with an advanced solid tumor such as melanoma, head and neck, liver or kidney cancer. This CDR3 is CASSPHRDYSEQFF. The CDR3 region has the DNA TGTGCCAGCAGCCCGCACCGGGACTACTCTGAGCAGTTCTTC. Based on the CDR3 plus reference TRBV7-3 and TRBJ2-1, the full variable domain is GAGVSQTPSNKVTEKGKYVELRCDPISGHTALYWYRQSLGQGPEFLIYFQGTGAADDSGLPNDRFFAVRPEGSVSTLKIQRTERGDSAVYLCASSPHRDYSEQFFGPGTRLTVL.